This TCR beta chain was recovered during a study of blood T cell repertoires in COVID-19. Looking at the study overall: Donors in the United States, Italy and Spain gave samples during acute or convalescent COVID-19. T cells, B-cell-depleted T cells, or PBMCs provided the cDNA or gDNA that served as material.

The CDR3 consists of 15 residues. Germline loops: CDR1 SGHDN, CDR2 FVKESK. Trimming stripped 3 bases from V and 0 bases from J, with 6 bases between. As processed by the authors: Nucleated cell counts were estimated from reference gene primer amplification. Data came from immunoSEQ multiplex PCR; TCRdb stores just in-frame clones and leaves some out. V and J calls and clone size are those listed in that table; D and trimming were worked out from the DNA. Seen here are tens of thousands of clones, about 70% observed once, and the top ten hold more than 55%. The specimen sequenced was peripheral blood. The genes are TRBV14 and TRBJ2-6; D not resolved. The sequence was collected from a man older than 75 with acute or convalescent COVID-19. CDR3 protein: CASSHPRSGANVLTF. In nucleotides, the CDR3 is TGTGCCAGCAGCCACCCCCGCTCTGGGGCCAACGTCCTGACTTTC.